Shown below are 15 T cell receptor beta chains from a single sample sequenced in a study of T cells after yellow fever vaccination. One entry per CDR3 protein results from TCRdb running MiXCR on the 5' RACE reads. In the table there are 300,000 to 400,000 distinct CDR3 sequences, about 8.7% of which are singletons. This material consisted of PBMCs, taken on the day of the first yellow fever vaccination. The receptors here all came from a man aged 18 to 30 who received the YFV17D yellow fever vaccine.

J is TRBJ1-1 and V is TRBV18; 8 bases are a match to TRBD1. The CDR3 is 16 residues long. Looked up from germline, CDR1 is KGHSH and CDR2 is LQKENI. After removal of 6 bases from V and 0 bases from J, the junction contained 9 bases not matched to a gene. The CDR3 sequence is CASSRRGPGVNTEAFF. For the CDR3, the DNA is TGTGCCAGCTCTCGCAGGGGGCCGGGGGTGAACACTGAAGCTTTCTTT.

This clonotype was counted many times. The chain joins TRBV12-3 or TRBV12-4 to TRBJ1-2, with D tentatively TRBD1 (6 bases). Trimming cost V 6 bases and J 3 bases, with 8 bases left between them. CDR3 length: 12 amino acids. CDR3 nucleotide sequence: TGTGCCAGCAGCCCAGGGGACTATGGCTACACCTTC. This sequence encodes CASSPGDYGYTF.

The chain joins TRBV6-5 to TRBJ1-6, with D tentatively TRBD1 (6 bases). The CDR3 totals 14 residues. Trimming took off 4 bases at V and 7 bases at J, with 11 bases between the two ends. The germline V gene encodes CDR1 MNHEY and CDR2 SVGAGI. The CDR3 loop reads CASSSRGQNSPLHF. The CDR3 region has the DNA TGTGCCAGCAGTTCCAGGGGCCAAAATTCACCCCTCCACTTT.

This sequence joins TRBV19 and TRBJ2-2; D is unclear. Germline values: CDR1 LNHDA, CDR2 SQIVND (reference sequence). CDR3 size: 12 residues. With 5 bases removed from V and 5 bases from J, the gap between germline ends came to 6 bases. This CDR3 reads CASSEATGELFF. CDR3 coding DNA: TGTGCCAGTAGTGAGGCGACCGGGGAGCTGTTTTTT.

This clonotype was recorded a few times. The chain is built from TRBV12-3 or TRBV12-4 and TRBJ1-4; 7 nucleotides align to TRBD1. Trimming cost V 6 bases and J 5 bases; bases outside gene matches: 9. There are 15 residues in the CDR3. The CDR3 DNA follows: TGTGCCAGCAGCCCTCCAGAGGGGGCGAATGAAAAACTGTTTTTT. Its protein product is CASSPPEGANEKLFF.

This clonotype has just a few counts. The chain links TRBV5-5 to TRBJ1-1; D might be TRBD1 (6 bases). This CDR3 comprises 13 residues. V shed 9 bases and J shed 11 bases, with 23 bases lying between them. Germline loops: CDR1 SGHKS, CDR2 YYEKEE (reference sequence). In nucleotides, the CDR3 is TGTGCCACTAGGTCGGGATGGGGGGCAATGGCTTTCTTT. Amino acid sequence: CATRSGWGAMAFF.

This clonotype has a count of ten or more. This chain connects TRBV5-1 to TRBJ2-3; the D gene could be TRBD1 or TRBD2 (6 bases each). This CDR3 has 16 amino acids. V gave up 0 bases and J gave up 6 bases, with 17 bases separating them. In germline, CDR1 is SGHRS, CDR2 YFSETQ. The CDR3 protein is CASSLASGAELDTQYF. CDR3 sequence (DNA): TGCGCCAGCAGCTTGGCCTCGGGGGCCGAGTTGGATACGCAGTATTTT.

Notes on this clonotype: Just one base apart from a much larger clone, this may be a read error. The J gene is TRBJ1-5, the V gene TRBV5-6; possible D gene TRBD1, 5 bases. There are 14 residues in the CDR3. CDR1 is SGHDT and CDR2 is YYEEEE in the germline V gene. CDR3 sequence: CASSLRRGNHPQHF. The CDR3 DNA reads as TGTGCCAGCAGCTTGAGGAGGGGAAATCATCCCCAGCATTTT.

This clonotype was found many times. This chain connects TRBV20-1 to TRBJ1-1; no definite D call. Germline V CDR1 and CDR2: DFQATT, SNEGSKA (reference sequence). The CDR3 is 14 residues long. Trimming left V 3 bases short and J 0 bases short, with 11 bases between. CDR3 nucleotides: TGCAGTGCTAGCGGGGAGAAGGTGAACACTGAAGCTTTCTTT. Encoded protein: CSASGEKVNTEAFF.

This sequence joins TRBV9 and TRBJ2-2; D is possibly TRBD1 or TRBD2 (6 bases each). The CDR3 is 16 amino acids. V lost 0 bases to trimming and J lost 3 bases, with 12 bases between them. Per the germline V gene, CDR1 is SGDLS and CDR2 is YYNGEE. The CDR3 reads CASSVAPGAYTGELFF. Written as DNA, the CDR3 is TGTGCCAGCAGCGTAGCTCCGGGGGCCTACACCGGGGAGCTGTTTTTT.

The CDR3 DNA follows: TGTGCCACCAGCAGAGTTGGGCAGCAGAGCTCCTATAATTCACCCCTCCACTTT. Translating it yields CATSRVGQQSSYNSPLHF. The chain couples TRBV15 to TRBJ1-6, with unresolved D. Trimming shortened V by 1 base and J by 0 bases, and 13 bases separated the two germline ends. Germline V gene data show CDR1 as LNHNV and CDR2 as YYDKDF (reference sequence). The CDR3 sequence is 18 residues long.

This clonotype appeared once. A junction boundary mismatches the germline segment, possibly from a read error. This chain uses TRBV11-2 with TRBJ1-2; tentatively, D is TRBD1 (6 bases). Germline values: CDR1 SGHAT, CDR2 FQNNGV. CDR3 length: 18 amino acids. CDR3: CASSLVGTQTLPSNGYTF. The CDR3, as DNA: TGTGCCAGCAGCTTAGTCGGGACACAGACCCTCCCCTCGAATGGTTACACCTTC.

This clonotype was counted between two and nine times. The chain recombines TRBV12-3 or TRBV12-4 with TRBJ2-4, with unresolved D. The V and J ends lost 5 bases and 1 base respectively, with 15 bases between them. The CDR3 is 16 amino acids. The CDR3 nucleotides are TGTGCCAGCAGTCCCCCGCCGGGTTGGGCCAAAAACATTCAGTACTTC. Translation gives CASSPPPGWAKNIQYF.

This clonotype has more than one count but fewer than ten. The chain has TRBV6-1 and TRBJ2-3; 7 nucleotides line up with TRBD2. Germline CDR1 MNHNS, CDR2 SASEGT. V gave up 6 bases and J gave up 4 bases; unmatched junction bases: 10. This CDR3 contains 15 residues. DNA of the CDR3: TGTGCCAGCAGGTCGAGCGGTGGGGGGGCAGATACGCAGTATTTT. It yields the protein CASRSSGGGADTQYF.

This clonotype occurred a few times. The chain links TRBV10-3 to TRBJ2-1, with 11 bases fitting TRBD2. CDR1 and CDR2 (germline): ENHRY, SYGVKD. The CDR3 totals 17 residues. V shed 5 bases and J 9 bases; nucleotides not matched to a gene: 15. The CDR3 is CAISFAFSGGGFGEQFF. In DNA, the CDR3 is TGTGCCATCAGTTTTGCCTTTAGCGGGGGGGGCTTTGGTGAGCAGTTCTTC.